This T cell receptor (beta chain) was identified in a study of HIV-infected children after antiretroviral therapy interruption. About the research overall: Children's median ages were approximately 9.8 years and 8 years by group. Most children had recorded EBV and CMV exposure.

Study findings and constraints: Naive CD4+ Gini coefficient rose by interruption end, suggesting clonal expansion.

CDR3 length: 18 amino acids. Germline-derived CDR1 and CDR2 are SGHAT and FQNNGV. Trimming removed 0 bases at V and 1 base at J, with 18 bases between. With regard to this clonotype: Its antigen remains unknown.

The TCR library was built from RNA with a 3' RACE protocol and unique molecular identifiers. One entry per CDR3 protein, called by TCRdb with MiXCR from the 3' RACE reads. The sample lists approximately 96,000 distinct CDR3 sequences, around 6.9% occurring once. Specified treatment: PENTA 11 planned treatment interruption arm or continuous ART arm. The sample consisted of CD45RA+ CD4+ T cells from PBMCs, pooled from several time points, taken from a donor given antiretroviral therapy, either interrupted or continuous. The subset is: naive CD4+ CD45RA+ CD45RO- T cells. This TCR derives from a pool of human donors with HIV. The chain recombines TRBV11-2 with TRBJ1-1; D possibly corresponds to TRBD1 (6 bases). The DNA of the CDR3 is TGTGCCAGCAGCTTAGACCACAGGGAAGGAAGGGGGAACACTGAAGCTTTCTTT. It is translated as CASSLDHREGRGNTEAFF.